One T cell receptor (beta chain) is described in this entry. As yet, its antigen is unknown. Here immunoSEQ multiplex PCR was the method, and the copy in TCRdb shows in-frame clones only, minus some. The table has 2,800 or so clones, around 97% seen once. This record comes from a study of T cells and Merkel cell carcinoma outcomes. Findings and caveats of the study: Merkel cell carcinoma outcomes were reportedly predicted by repertoire and T-cell density.

Sequencing was done on a sample of tumor tissue from Merkel cell carcinoma. The receptor was isolated from a human donor with Merkel cell carcinoma.

In nucleotides, the CDR3 is TGTGCCAGCAGGTTGGGACAGTTTAATGAAAAACTGTTTTTT. It is translated as CASRLGQFNEKLFF. V and J are TRBV6-5 and TRBJ1-4; 7 bases match TRBD1. The germline V gene encodes CDR1 MNHEY and CDR2 SVGAGI. Trimming at V came to 6 bases and at J to 4 bases, leaving 5 bases not matched to a gene. The length of the CDR3 is 14 residues.